Below, 14 T cell receptor beta chains from the same sample are listed, as sequenced in a study of control samples from healthy donors and cancer patients. The data were produced by immunoSEQ multiplex PCR, yet TCRdb's version contains in-frame clones alone and is incomplete. Of about 70,000 clones in the sample, 75% to 90% were seen once. The source material was blood. The receptor set was obtained from a man in his fifties in good health.

The chain combines TRBV19 with TRBJ2-5; D is unclear. Between the trimmed V and J ends, which lost 0 bases and 2 bases, there was a span of 4 bases. Germline CDR1 reads LNHDA; CDR2 reads SQIVND (reference sequence). CDR3 size: 13 residues. The CDR3 loop is CASSIDGQETQYF. CDR3 coding DNA: TGTGCCAGTAGTATAGACGGTCAAGAGACCCAGTACTTC.

A single count supports this clone. The rearrangement links TRBV7-9 to TRBJ1-2; D gene uncertain. V lost 1 base and J lost 4, with 7 bases in between. Per germline, CDR1 SEHNR and CDR2 FQNEAQ (reference sequence). The CDR3 is made up of 13 amino acids. The CDR3 nucleotides are TGTGCCAGCAGCTTAGGACGGACCTATGGCTACACCTTC. Its protein is CASSLGRTYGYTF.

In nucleotides, the CDR3 is TGTGCCTCTTTCAGGGGTTCCTACGAGCAGTACTTC. Protein: CASFRGSYEQYF. V gene TRBV30 combines with J gene TRBJ2-7, with D possibly TRBD1 on 6 matching bases. The CDR3 has 12 residues. Trimming left V 7 bases short and J 1 base short, with 11 bases between. The germline V gene encodes CDR1 GTSNPN and CDR2 SVGIG (reference sequence).

The chain recombines TRBV9 with TRBJ1-2, with D maybe TRBD1 (6 bases). CDR3 size: 15 residues. Germline V gene lookup returns CDR1 SGDLS and CDR2 YYNGEE. Trimming stripped 4 bases from V and 6 bases from J, with 19 bases between. In DNA, the CDR3 is TGTGCCAGCAGCCTACTGGACAGCTGGACCCATGGCTACACCTTC. Translation: CASSLLDSWTHGYTF.

This clone has just one count. This chain connects TRBV2 to TRBJ2-4, with TRBD1 identical over 7 bases. The CDR3 has 12 amino acids. With 6 bases clipped from V and 7 bases from J, the junction kept 3 bases outside the gene matches. Germline CDR1 and CDR2: SNHLY and FYNNEI. In DNA, the CDR3 is TGTGCCAGCAGCTCCAGGGGGAACATTCAGTACTTC. Protein: CASSSRGNIQYF.

This clone was counted only a few times. The V and J genes are TRBV3-1 (or the pseudogene TRBV3-2) and TRBJ2-1; the D call may be TRBD1 or TRBD2 (7 bases each). With 7 bases removed from V and 7 bases from J, the gap between germline ends came to 20 bases. Germline lookup yields CDR1 LGHDT and CDR2 YNNKEL (reference sequence). The CDR3 runs 15 residues. Written as DNA, the CDR3 is TGTGCCAGCAAAACTCAGGGGGGGGCGTATAATGAGCAGTTCTTC. It encodes CASKTQGGAYNEQFF.

This chain uses TRBV4-3 with TRBJ2-7; 7 positions match TRBD2. Germline V gives CDR1 LGHNA, CDR2 YSLEER. The trim removed 0 bases at V and 3 bases at J, leaving 5 bases unmatched. The CDR3 is 15 residues long. The CDR3 bases are TGCGCCAGCAGCCAAGATGGGGGGGTGGGCTACGAGCAGTACTTC. This encodes CASSQDGGVGYEQYF.

The chain combines TRBV27 with TRBJ2-5; D is ambiguous. This CDR3 is built from 14 residues. The germline gives CDR1 MNHEY, CDR2 SMNVEV (reference sequence). V was clipped by 4 bases and J by 5 bases, with 14 bases between them. CDR3 coding DNA: TGTGCCAGCAGTTGGTCCCGCCCCGGGGAGACCCAGTACTTC. Translation: CASSWSRPGETQYF.

The chain has TRBV9 and TRBJ2-1, with 11 bases that match TRBD2. The CDR3 is made up of 16 amino acids. In germline, CDR1 is SGDLS, CDR2 YYNGEE. The V segment lost 0 bases and the J segment 9 bases; nucleotides outside the gene matches: 8. The CDR3 sequence is CASSVGTSGGETEQFF. DNA for the CDR3: TGTGCCAGCAGCGTAGGAACTAGCGGGGGTGAGACTGAGCAGTTCTTC.

The chain links TRBV5-1 to TRBJ1-2; D is uncertain. CDR1 and CDR2 (germline): SGHRS, YFSETQ. V shed 5 bases and J shed 4 bases, with 15 bases lying between them. This CDR3 has 14 amino acids. Here the CDR3 DNA reads TGCGCCAGCAGTTCGGCCATGGTGGGCTATGGCTACACCTTC. Protein: CASSSAMVGYGYTF.

The chain recombines TRBV5-6 with TRBJ1-1, with D possibly being TRBD1 (5 bases). Germline V gives CDR1 SGHDT, CDR2 YYEEEE. The V gene lost 4 bases and the J gene lost 0 bases, with 13 bases spanning the gap. CDR3 length: 15 residues. Written as DNA, the CDR3 is TGTGCCAGCAGCATAGTTGACAGACTGAACACTGAAGCTTTCTTT. Protein: CASSIVDRLNTEAFF.

The chain uses TRBV28 and TRBJ2-2, with D perhaps matching TRBD1 (5 bases). CDR1 is MDHEN and CDR2 is SYDVKM in the germline V gene. This CDR3 comprises 16 residues. Trimming left V 1 base short and J 4 bases short, with 13 bases between. In nucleotides, the CDR3 is TGTGCCAGCAGTTTATTATTAGGGGCGCGCACCGGGGAGCTGTTTTTT. It encodes CASSLLLGARTGELFF.

The chain joins TRBV6-5 to TRBJ2-7; TRBD2 matches at 8 bases. Germline-derived CDR1 and CDR2 are MNHEY and SVGAGI. The CDR3 sequence is 16 residues long. Trimming took 0 bases from V and 0 from J; bases not matched to a gene: 4. The CDR3 is CASSYSAGTSSYEQYF. DNA of the CDR3: TGTGCCAGCAGTTACTCGGCCGGGACTAGCTCCTACGAGCAGTACTTC.

The gene calls are TRBV6-2 or TRBV6-3 and TRBJ2-7; 9 nucleotides align to TRBD2. This CDR3 is 14 amino acids long. CDR1 is MNHEY, CDR2 SVGEGT, per germline. V shed 2 bases and J 4 bases; nucleotides not matched to a gene: 3. The CDR3 sequence is CASSYRAGGYEQYF. In DNA form, the CDR3 reads TGTGCCAGCAGTTACCGAGCGGGAGGATACGAGCAGTACTTC.